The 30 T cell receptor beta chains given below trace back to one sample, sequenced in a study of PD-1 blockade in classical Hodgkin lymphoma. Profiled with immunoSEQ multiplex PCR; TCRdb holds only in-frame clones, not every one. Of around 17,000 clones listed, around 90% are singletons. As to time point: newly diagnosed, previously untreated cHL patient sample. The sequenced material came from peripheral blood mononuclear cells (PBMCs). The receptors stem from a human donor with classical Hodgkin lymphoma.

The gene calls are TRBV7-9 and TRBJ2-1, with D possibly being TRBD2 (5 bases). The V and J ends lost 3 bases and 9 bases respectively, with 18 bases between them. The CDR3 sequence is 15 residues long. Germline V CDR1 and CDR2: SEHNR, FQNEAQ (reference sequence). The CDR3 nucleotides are TGTGCCAGCAGCTTTCCCGGGGTCGGACTCGGTGAGCAGTTCTTC. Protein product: CASSFPGVGLGEQFF.

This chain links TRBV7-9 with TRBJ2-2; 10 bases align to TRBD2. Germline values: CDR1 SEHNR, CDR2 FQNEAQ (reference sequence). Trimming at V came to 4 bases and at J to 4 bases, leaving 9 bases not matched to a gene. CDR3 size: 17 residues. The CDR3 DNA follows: TGTGCCAGCAGCTCCAATCGAGCGGGAGGGGCCACCGGGGAGCTGTTTTTT. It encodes CASSSNRAGGATGELFF.

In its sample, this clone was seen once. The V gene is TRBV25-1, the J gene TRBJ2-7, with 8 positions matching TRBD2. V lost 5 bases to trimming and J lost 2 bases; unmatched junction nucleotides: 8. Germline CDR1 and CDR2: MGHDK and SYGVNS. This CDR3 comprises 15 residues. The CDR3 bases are TGTGCCAGCAGTCCTAAGGCTAGCGGGCCCTACGAGCAGTACTTC. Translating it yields CASSPKASGPYEQYF.

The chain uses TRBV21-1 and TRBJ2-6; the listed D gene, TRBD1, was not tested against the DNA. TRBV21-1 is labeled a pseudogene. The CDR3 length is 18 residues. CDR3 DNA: TGTGCCAGCAGCAAAGAGGTGGCAGGCTCCACTGGGGCCAACGTCCTGACTTTC. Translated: CASSKEVAGSTGANVLTF.

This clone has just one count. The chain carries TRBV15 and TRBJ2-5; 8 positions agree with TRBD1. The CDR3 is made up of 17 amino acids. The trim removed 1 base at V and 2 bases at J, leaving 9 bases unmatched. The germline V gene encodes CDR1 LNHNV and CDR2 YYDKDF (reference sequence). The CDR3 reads CATSRGQGSAQQETQYF. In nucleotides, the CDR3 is TGTGCCACCAGCAGAGGACAGGGGTCCGCTCAACAAGAGACCCAGTACTTC.

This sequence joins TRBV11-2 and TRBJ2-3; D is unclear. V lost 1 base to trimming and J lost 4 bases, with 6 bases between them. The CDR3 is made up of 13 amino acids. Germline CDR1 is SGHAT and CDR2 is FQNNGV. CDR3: CASSLAGSDTQYF. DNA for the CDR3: TGTGCCAGCAGCTTAGCCGGTTCAGATACGCAGTATTTT. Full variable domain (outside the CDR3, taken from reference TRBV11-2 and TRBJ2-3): EAGVAQSPRYKIIEKRQSVAFWCNPISGHATLYWYQQILGQGPKLLIQFQNNGVVDDSQLPKDRFSAERLKGVDSTLKIQPAKLEDSAVYLCASSLAGSDTQYFGPGTRLTVL.

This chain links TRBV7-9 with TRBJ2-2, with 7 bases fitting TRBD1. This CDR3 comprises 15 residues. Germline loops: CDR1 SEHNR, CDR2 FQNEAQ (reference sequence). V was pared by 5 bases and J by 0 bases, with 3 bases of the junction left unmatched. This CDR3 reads CASSTGTANTGELFF. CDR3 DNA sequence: TGTGCCAGCAGCACCGGGACAGCGAACACCGGGGAGCTGTTTTTT.

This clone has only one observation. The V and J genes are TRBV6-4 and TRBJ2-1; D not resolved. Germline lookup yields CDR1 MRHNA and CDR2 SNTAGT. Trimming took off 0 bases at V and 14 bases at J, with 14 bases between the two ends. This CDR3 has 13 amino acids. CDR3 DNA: TGTGCCAGCAGTGACTCGGGCGGCCGAAAGGAGTTCTTC. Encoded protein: CASSDSGGRKEFF.

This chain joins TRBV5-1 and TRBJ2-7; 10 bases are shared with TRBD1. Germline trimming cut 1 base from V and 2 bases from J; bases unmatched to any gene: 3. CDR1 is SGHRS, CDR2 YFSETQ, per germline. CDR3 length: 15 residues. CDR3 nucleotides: TGCGCCAGCAGCTTGTGGGGACAGGGGACCTACGAGCAGTACTTC. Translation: CASSLWGQGTYEQYF.

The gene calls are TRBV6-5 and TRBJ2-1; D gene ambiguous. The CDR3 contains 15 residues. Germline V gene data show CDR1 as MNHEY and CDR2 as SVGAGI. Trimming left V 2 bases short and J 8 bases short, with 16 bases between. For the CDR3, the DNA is TGTGCCAGCAGTTACAGAAATATTGCGGTTCATGAGCAGTTCTTC. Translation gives CASSYRNIAVHEQFF.

CDR3 region: CASPRFGTQYF. The CDR3 nucleotides are TGTGCCAGCCCCAGGTTTGGGACCCAGTACTTC. The chain has TRBV2 and TRBJ2-5; D not certain. V dropped 8 bases and J dropped 7 bases, with 11 bases sitting between them. CDR1 and CDR2 (germline): SNHLY, FYNNEI. CDR3 size: 11 residues.

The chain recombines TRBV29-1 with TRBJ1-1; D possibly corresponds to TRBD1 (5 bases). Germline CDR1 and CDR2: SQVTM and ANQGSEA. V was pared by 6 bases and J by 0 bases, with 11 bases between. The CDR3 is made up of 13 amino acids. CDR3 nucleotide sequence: TGCAGCGTCGGGACGGTTCTGAACACTGAAGCTTTCTTT. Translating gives CSVGTVLNTEAFF.

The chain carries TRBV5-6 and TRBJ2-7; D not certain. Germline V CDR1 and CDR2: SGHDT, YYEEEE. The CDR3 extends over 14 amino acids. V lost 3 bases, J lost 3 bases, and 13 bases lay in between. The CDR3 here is CASSSSGRHYEQYF. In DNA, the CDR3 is TGTGCCAGCAGCTCGTCGGGCAGGCACTACGAGCAGTACTTC.

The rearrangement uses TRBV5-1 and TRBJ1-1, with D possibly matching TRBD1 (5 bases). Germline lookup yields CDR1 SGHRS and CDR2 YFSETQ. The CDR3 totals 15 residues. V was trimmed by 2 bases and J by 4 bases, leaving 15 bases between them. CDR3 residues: CASSFFAHGGTEAFF. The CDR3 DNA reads TGCGCCAGCAGCTTTTTTGCTCACGGGGGCACTGAAGCTTTCTTT.

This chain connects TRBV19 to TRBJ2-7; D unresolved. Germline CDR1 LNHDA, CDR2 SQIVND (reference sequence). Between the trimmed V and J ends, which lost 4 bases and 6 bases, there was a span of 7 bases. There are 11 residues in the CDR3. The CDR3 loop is CASSTYSEQYF. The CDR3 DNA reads TGTGCCAGTAGTACCTACAGCGAGCAGTACTTC. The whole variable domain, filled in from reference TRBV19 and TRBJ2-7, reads DGGITQSPKYLFRKEGQNVTLSCEQNLNHDAMYWYRQDPGQGLRLIYYSQIVNDFQKGDIAEGYSVSREKKESFPLTVTSAQKNPTAFYLCASSTYSEQYFGPGTRLTVT.

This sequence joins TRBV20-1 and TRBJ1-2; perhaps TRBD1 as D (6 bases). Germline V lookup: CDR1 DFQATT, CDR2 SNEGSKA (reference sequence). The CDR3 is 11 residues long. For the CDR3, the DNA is TGCGGACTACAGGGTCTCTATGGCTACACCTTC. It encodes CGLQGLYGYTF.

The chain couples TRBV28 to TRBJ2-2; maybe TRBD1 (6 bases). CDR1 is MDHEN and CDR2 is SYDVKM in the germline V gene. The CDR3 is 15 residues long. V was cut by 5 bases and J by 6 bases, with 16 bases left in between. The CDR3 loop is CASSAPTGRAGELFF. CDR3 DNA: TGTGCCAGCAGTGCCCCGACAGGACGGGCCGGGGAGCTGTTTTTT.

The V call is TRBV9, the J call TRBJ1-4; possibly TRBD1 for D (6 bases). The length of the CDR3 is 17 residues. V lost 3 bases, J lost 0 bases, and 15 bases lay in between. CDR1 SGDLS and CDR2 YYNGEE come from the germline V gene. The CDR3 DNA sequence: TGTGCCAGCAGCGCCGACGGGGGGGCAGCAACTAATGAAAAACTGTTTTTT. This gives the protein CASSADGGAATNEKLFF.

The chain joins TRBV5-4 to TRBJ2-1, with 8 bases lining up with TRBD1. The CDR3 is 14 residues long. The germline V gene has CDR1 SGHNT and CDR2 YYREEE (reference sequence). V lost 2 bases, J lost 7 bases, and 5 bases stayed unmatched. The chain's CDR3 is CASSLGNRGNEQFF. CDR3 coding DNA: TGTGCCAGCAGCTTAGGGAACAGGGGGAATGAGCAGTTCTTC.

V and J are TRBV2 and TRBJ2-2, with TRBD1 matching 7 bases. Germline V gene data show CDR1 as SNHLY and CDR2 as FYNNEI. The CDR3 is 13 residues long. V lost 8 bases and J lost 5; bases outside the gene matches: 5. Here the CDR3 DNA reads TGTGCCAGCCTCGGACAGGAAACCGGGGAGCTGTTTTTT. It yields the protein CASLGQETGELFF.

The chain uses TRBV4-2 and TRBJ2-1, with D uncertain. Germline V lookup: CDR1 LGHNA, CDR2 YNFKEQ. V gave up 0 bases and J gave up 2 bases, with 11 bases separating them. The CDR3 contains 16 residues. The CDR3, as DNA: TGTGCCAGCAGCCAAGATCCGGCGGCTACCTACAATGAGCAGTTCTTC. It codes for CASSQDPAATYNEQFF.

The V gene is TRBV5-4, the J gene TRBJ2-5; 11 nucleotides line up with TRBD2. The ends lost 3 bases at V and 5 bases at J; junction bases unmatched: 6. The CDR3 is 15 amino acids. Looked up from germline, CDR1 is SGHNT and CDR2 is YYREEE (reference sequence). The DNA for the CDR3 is TGTGCCAGCAGCTCCCGACTAGCGGGATGGGAGACCCAGTACTTC. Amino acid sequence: CASSSRLAGWETQYF.

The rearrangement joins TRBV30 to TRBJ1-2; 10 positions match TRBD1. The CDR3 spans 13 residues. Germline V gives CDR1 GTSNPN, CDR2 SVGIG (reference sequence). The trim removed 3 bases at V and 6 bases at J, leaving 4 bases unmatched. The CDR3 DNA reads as TGTGCCTGGAGCGGACAGGGGGAGAATGGCTACACCTTC. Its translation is CAWSGQGENGYTF.

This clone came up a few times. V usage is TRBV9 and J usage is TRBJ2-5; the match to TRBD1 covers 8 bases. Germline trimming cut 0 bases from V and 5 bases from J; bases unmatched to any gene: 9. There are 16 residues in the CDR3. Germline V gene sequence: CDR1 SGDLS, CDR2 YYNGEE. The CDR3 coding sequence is TGTGCCAGCAGCGTAGATACAGGGGGGCTGAGCGAGACCCAGTACTTC. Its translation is CASSVDTGGLSETQYF. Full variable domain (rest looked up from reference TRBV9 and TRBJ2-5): DSGVTQTPKHLITATGQRVTLRCSPRSGDLSVYWYQQSLDQGLQFLIQYYNGEERAKGNILERFSAQQFPDLHSELNLSSLELGDSALYFCASSVDTGGLSETQYFGPGTRLLVL.

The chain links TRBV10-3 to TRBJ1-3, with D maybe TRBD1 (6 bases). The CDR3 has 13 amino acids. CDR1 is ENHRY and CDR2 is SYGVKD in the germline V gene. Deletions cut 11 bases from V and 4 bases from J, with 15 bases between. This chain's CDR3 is CASLGQMGNTIYF. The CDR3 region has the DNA TGTGCCTCGCTCGGACAGATGGGAAACACCATATATTTT.

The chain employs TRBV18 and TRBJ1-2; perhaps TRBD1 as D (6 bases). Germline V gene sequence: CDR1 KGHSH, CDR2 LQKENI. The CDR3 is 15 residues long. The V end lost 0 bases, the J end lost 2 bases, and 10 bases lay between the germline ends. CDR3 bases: TGTGCCAGCTCACCACCTAGGACAGTAAACTATGGCTACACCTTC. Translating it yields CASSPPRTVNYGYTF.

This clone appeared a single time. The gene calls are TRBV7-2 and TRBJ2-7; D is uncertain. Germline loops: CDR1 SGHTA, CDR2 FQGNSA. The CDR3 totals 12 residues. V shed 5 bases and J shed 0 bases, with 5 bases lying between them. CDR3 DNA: TGTGCCAGCAGCGCTAGCTCCTACGAGCAGTACTTC. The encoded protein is CASSASSYEQYF.

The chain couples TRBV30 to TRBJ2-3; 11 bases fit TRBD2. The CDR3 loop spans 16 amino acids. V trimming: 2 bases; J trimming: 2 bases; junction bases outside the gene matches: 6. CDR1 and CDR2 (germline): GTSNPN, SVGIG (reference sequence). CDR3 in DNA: TGTGCCTGGAGTTCCTTAGCGGGAGGGAACACAGATACGCAGTATTTT. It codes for CAWSSLAGGNTDTQYF.

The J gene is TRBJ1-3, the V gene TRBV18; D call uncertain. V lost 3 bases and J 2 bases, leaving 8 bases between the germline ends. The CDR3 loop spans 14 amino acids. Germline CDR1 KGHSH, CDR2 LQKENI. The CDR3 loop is CASSPGSPGNTIYF. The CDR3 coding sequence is TGTGCCAGCTCACCGGGTAGTCCTGGAAACACCATATATTTT. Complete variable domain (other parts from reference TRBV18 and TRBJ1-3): NAGVMQNPRHLVRRRGQEARLRCSPMKGHSHVYWYRQLPEEGLKFMVYLQKENIIDESGMPKERFSAEFPKEGPSILRIQQVVRGDSAAYFCASSPGSPGNTIYFGEGSWLTVV.

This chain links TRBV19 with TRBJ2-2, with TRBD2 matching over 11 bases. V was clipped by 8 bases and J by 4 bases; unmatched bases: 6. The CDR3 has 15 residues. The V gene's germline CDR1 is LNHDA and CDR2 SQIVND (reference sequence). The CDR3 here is CASHTSGSGTGELFF. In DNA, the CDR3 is TGTGCCAGTCATACTAGCGGGAGCGGCACCGGGGAGCTGTTTTTT.